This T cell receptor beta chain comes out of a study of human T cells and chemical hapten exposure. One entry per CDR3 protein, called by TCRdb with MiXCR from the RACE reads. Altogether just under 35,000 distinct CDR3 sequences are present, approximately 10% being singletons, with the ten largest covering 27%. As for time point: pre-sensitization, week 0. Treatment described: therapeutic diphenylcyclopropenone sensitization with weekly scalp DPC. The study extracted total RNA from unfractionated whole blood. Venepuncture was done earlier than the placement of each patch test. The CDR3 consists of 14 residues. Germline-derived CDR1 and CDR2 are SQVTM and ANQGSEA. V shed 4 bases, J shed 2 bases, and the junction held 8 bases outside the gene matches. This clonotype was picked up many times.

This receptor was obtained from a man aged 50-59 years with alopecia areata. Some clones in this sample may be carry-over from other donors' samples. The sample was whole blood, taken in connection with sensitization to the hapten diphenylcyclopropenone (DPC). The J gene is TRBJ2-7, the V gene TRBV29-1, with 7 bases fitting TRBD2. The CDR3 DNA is TGCAGCGTTGCCCCCCGGGCGGGAGCCTACGAGCAGTACTTC. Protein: CSVAPRAGAYEQYF.